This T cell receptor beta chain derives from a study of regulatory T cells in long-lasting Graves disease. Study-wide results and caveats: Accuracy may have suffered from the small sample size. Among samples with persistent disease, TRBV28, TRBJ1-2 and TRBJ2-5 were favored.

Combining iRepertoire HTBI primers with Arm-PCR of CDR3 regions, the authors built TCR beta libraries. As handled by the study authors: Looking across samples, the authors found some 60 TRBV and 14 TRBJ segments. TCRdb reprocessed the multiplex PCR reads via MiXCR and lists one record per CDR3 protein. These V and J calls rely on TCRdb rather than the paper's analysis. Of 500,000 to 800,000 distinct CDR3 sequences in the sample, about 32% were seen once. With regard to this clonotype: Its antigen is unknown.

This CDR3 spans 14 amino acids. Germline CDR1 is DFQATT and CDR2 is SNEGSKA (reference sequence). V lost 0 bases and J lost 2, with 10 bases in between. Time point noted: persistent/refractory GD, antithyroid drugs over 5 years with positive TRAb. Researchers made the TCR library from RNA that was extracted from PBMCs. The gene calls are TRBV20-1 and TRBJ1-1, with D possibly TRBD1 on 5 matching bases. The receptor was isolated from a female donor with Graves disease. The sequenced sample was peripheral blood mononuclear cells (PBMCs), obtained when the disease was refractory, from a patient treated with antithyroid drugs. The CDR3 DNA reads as TGCAGTGCTAGAGAGGGCAGGGCAAACACTGAAGCTTTCTTT. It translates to CSAREGRANTEAFF.